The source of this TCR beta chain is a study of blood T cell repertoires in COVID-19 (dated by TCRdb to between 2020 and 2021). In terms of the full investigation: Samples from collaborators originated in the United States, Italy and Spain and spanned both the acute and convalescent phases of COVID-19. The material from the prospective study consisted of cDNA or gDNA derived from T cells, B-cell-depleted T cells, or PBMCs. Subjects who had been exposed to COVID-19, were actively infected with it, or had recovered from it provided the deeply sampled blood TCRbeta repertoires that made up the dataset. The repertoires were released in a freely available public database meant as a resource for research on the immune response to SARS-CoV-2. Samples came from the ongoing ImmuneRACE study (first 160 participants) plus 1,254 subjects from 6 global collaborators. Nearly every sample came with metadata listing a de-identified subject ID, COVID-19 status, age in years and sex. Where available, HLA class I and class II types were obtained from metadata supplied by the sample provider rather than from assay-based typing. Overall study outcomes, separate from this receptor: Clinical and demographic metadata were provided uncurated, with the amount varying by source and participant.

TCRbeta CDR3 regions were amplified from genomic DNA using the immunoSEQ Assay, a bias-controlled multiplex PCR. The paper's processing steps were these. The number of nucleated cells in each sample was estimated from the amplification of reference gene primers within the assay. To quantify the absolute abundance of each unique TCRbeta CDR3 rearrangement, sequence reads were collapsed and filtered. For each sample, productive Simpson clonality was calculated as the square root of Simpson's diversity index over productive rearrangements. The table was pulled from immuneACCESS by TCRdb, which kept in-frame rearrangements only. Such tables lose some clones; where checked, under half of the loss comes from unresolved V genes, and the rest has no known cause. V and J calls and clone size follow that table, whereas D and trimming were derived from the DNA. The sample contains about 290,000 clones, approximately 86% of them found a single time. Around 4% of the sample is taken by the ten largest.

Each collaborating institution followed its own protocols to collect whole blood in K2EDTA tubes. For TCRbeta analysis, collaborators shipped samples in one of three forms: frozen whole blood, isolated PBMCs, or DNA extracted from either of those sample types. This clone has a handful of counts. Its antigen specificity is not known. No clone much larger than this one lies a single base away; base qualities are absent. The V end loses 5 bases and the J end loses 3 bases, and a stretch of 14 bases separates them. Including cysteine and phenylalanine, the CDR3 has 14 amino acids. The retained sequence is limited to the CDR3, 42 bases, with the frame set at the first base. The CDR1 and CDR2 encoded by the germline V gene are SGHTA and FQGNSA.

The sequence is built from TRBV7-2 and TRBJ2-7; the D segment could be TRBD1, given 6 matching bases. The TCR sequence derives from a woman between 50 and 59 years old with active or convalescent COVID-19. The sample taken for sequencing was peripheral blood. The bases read TGTGCCAGCAGCCGTCGAGGGGGTAGCTACGAGCAGTACTTC. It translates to CASSRRGGSYEQYF.